This T cell receptor (beta chain) was recovered during a study of early T cells in non-severe SARS-CoV-2 infection. General observations from the study: Matching results from VDJdb favored anti-spike CD8 responses, leaving private and CD4 specificities undetected.

In this sample, this clonotype turned up many times. Its specificity is unknown. This CDR3 has 17 residues. J gave up 7 bases and V 3 bases, and 11 bases lay outside the gene matches. The germline gives CDR1 LGHNA, CDR2 YNFKEQ. TCRdb re-derived calls from the 5' RACE reads in MiXCR, one entry per CDR3 protein. The sample yields around 59,000 distinct CDR3 sequences, 8.5% to 10% seen once. The material sequenced was whole blood. The chain has TRBV4-2 and TRBJ2-2; 10 nucleotides line up with TRBD1. The sequence came from an adult who was a healthcare worker with PCR-confirmed SARS-CoV-2 infection or an uninfected control (not recorded which). CDR3 sequence (DNA): TGTGCCAGCAGCCAGGCCCTGGGACAGGGGAGGATCGGGGAGCTGTTTTTT. Protein product: CASSQALGQGRIGELFF.